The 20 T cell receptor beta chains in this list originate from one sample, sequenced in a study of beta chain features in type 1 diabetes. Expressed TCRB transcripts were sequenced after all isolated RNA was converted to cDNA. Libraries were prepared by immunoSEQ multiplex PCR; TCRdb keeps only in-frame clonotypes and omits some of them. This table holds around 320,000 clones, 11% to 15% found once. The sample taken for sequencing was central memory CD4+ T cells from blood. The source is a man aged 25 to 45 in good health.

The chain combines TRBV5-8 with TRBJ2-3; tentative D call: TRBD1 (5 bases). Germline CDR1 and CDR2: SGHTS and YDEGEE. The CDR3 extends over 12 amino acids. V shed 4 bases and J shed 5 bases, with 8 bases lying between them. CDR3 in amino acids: CASSRRVDTQYF. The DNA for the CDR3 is TGTGCCAGCAGCCGCAGGGTAGATACGCAGTATTTT.

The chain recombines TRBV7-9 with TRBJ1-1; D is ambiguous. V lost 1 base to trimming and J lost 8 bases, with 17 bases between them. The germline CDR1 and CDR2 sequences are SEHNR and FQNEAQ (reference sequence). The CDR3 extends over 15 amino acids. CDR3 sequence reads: CASSLEPSAREEAFF. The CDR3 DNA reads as TGTGCCAGCAGCTTAGAACCTTCGGCGCGTGAAGAAGCTTTCTTT.

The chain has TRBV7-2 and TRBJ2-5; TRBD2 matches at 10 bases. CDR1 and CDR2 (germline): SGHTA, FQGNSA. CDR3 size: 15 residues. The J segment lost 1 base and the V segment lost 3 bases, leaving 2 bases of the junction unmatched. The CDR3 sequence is CASSFSGGPQETQYF. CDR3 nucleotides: TGTGCCAGCAGCTTTAGCGGGGGGCCCCAAGAGACCCAGTACTTC.

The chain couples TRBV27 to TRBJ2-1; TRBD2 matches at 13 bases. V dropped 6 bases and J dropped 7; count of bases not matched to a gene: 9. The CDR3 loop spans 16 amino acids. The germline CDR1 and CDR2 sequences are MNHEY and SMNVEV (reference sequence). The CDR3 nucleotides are TGTGCCAGCAGCCATGGACCGACTAGCGGGAGGAATGAGCAGTTCTTC. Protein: CASSHGPTSGRNEQFF.

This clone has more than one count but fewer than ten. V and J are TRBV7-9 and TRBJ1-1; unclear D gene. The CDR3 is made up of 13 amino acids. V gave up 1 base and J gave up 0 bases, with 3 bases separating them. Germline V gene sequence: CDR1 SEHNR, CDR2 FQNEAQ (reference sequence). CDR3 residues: CASSLVMNTEAFF. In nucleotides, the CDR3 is TGTGCCAGCAGCTTAGTAATGAACACTGAAGCTTTCTTT.

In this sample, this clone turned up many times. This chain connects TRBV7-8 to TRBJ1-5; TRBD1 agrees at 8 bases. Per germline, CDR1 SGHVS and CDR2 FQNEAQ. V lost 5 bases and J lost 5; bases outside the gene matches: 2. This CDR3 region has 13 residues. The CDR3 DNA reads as TGTGCCAGCAGCGTGACAGGGGATCAGCCCCAGCATTTT. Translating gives CASSVTGDQPQHF.

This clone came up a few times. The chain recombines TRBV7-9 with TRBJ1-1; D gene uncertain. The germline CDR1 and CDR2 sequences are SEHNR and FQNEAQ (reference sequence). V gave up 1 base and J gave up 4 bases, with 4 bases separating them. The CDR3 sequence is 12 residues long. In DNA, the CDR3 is TGTGCCAGCAGCTTAGACACCACTGAAGCTTTCTTT. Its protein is CASSLDTTEAFF.

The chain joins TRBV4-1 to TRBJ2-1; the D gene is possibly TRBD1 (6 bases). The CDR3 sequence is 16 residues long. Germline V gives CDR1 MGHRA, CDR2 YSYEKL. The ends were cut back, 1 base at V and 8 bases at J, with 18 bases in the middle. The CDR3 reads CASSQVGAAPGHEQFF. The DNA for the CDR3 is TGCGCCAGCAGCCAAGTGGGGGCGGCGCCCGGGCATGAGCAGTTCTTC.

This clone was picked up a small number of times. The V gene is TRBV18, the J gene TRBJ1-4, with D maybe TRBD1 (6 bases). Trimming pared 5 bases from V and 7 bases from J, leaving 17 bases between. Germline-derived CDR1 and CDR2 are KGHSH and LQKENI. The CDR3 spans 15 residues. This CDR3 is CASSTGPGPVEKLFF. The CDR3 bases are TGTGCCAGCTCAACAGGGCCAGGACCCGTTGAAAAACTGTTTTTT.

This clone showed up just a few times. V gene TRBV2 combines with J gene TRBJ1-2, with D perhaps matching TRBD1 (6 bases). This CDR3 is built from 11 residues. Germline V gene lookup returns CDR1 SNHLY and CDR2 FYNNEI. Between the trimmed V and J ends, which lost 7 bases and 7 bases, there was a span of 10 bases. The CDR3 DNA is TGTGCCAGCACCGGAGGGGGTGGCTACACCTTC. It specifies CASTGGGGYTF.

The CDR3 DNA reads TGTGCCAGCAGCTTAGCCGGGACTAGCGGAGGAGATGAGCAGTTCTTC. This sequence encodes CASSLAGTSGGDEQFF. The chain couples TRBV11-3 to TRBJ2-1, with TRBD2 matching 11 bases. The CDR3 runs to 16 residues. The germline CDR1 and CDR2 sequences are SGHNT and YENEEA. The junction had 7 bases not matched to a gene; V was cut back by 1 base and J by 8 bases.

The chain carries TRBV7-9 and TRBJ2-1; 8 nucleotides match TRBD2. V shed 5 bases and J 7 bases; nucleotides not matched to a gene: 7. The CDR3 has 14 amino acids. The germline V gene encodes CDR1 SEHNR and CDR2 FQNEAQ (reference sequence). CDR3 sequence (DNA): TGTGCCAGCAGCGCACGGGAGGGCGTAAATGAGCAGTTCTTC. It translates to CASSAREGVNEQFF.

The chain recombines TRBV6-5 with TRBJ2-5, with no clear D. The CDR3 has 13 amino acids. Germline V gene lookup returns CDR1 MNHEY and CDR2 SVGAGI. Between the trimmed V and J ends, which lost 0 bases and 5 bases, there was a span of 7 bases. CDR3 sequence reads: CASSYSGRETQYF. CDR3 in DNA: TGTGCCAGCAGTTACTCGGGTCGGGAGACCCAGTACTTC.

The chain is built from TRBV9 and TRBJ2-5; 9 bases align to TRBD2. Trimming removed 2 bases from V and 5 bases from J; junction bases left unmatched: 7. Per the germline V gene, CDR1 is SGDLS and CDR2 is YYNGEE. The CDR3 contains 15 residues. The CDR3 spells CASSVSAGGVETQYF. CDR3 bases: TGTGCCAGCAGCGTGTCGGCGGGAGGGGTGGAGACCCAGTACTTC.

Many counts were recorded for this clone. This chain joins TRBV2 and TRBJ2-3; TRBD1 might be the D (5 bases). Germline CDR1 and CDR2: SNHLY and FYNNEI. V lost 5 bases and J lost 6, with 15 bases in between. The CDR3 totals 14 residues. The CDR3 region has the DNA TGTGCCAGCAGTAGTCTTCAGGGTCGGGATACGCAGTATTTT. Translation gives CASSSLQGRDTQYF.

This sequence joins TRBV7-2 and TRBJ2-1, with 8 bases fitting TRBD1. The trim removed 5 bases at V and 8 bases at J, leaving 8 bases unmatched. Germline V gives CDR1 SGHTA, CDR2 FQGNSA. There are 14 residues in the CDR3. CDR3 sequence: CASSHGRGLDEQFF. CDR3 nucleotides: TGTGCCAGCAGCCATGGCAGGGGGCTCGATGAGCAGTTCTTC.

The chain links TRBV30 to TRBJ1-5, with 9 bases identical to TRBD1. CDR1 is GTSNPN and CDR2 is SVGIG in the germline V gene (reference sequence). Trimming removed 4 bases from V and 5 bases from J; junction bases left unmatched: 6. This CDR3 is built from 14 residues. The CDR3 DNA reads TGTGCCTGGACTAGACAGGGGGTGTATCAGCCCCAGCATTTT. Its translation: CAWTRQGVYQPQHF.

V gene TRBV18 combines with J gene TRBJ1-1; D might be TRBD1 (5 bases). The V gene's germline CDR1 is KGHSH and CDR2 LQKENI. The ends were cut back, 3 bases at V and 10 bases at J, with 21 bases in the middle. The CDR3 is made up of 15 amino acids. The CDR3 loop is CASSPVEGRRGVAFF. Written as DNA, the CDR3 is TGTGCCAGCTCACCGGTAGAGGGGAGACGGGGCGTAGCTTTCTTT.

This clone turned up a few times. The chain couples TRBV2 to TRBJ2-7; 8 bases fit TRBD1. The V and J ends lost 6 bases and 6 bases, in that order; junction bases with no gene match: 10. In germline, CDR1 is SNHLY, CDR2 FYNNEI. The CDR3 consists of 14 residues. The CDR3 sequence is CASRSSQGASEQYV. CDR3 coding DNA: TGTGCCAGCAGATCGTCCCAGGGGGCGAGCGAGCAGTACGTC.

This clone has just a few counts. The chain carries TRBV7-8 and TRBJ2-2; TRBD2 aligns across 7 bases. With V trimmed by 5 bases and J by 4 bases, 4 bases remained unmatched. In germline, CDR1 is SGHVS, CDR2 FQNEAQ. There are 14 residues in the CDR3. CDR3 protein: CASSPTSVTGELFF. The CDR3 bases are TGTGCCAGCAGCCCTACTAGCGTCACCGGGGAGCTGTTTTTT.